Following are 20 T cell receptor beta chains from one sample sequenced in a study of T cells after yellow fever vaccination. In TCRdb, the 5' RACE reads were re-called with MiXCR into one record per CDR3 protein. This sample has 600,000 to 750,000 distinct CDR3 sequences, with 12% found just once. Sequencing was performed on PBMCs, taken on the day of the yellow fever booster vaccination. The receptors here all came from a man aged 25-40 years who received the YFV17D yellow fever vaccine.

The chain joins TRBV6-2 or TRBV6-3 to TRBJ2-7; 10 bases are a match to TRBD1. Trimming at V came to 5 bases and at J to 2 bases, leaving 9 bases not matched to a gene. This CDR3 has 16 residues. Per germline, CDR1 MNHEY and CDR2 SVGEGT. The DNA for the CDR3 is TGTGCCAGCAGTCGCTTAGGGACAGGGGACCCCTACGAGCAGTACTTC. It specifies CASSRLGTGDPYEQYF.

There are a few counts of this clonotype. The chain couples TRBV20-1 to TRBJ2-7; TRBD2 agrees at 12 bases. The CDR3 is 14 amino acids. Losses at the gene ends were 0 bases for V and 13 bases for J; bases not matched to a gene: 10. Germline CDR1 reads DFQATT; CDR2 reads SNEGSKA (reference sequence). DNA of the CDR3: TGCAGTGCTAGAGATGGACTAGCGGGACCCAATATCTACTTC. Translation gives CSARDGLAGPNIYF.

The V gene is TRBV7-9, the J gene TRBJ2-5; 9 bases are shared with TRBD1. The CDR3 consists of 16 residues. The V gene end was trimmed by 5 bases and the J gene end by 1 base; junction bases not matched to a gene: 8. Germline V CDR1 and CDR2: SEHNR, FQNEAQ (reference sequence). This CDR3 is CASSPSLTGGQETQYF. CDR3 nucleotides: TGTGCCAGCAGCCCGTCCTTGACAGGGGGCCAAGAGACCCAGTACTTC.

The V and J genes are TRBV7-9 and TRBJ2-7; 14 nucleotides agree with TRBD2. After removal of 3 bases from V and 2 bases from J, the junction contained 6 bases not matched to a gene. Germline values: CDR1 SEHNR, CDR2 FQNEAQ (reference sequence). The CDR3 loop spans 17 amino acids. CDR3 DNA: TGTGCCAGCAGCTTGGGACTAGCGGGAGAGTACACCTACGAGCAGTACTTC. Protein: CASSLGLAGEYTYEQYF.

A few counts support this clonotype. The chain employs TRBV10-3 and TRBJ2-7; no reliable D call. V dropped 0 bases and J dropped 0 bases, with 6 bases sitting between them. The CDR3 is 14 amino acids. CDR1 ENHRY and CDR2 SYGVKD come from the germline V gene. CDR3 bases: TGTGCCATCAGTGAGTCTGGGAACTCCTACGAGCAGTACTTC. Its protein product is CAISESGNSYEQYF.

The CDR3 region is CASSLVLAGNHEQYF. For the CDR3, the DNA is TGTGCCAGCAGCTTAGTACTAGCGGGAAATCACGAGCAGTACTTC. The chain recombines TRBV7-2 with TRBJ2-7; 10 nucleotides agree with TRBD2. Trimming cost V 1 base and J 5 bases; bases outside gene matches: 5. The CDR3 is 15 amino acids. The V gene's germline CDR1 is SGHTA and CDR2 FQGNSA.

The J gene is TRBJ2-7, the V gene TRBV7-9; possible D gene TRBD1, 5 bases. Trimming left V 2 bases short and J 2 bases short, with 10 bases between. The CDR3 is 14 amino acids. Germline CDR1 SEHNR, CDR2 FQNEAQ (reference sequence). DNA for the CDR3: TGTGCCAGCAGCTTAAGTCAAGGGGCCTACGAGCAGTACTTC. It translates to CASSLSQGAYEQYF.

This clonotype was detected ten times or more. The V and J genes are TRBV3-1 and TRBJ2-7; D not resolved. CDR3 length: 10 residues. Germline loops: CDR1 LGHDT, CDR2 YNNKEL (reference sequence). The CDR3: CAIADYEQYF. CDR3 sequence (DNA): TGTGCAATAGCTGACTACGAGCAGTACTTC.

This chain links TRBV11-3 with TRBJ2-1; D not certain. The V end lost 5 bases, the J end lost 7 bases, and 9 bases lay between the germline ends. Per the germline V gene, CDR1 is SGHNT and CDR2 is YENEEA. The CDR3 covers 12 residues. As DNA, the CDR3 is TGTGCCAGCAGCCTCTATCGGAATGAGCAGTTCTTC. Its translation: CASSLYRNEQFF.

CDR3 loop: CASSRLRQGAWTEAFF. The CDR3 bases are TGTGCCAGCAGCCGACTCCGACAGGGGGCTTGGACTGAAGCTTTCTTT. V gene TRBV14 combines with J gene TRBJ1-1, with TRBD1 matching 10 bases. Germline V gene lookup returns CDR1 SGHDN and CDR2 FVKESK. With V trimmed by 4 bases and J by 5 bases, 10 bases remained unmatched. The CDR3 length is 16 residues.

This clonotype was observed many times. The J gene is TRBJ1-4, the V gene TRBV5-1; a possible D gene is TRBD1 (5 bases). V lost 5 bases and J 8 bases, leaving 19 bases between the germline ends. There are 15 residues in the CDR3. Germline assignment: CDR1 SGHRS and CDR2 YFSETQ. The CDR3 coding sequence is TGCGCCAGCAGAGAGAGGGGAGGAGCGGAAGAAAAACTGTTTTTT. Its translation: CASRERGGAEEKLFF.

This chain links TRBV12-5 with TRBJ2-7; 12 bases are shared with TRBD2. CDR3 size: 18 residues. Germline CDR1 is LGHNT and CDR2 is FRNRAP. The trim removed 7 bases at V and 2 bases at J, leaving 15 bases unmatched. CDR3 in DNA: TGTGCTAGTGCCTCCGGGACAGGGACTAGCGGGTACCCCTACGAGCAGTACTTC. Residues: CASASGTGTSGYPYEQYF.

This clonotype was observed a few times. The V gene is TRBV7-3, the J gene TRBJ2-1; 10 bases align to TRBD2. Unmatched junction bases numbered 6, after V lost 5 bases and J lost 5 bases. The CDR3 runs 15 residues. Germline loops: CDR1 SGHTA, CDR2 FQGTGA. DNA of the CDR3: TGTGCCAGCAGCCCCACTAGCGGGACGAACAATGAGCAGTTCTTC. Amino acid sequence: CASSPTSGTNNEQFF. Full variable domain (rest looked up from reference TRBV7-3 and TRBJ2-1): GAGVSQTPSNKVTEKGKYVELRCDPISGHTALYWYRQSLGQGPEFLIYFQGTGAADDSGLPNDRFFAVRPEGSVSTLKIQRTERGDSAVYLCASSPTSGTNNEQFFGPGTRLTVL.

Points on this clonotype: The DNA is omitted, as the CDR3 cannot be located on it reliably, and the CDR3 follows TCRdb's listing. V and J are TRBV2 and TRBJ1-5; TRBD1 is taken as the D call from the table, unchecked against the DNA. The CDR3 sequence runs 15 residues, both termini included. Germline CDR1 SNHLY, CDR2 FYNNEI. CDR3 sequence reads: CASSPLRQQNQPQHF.

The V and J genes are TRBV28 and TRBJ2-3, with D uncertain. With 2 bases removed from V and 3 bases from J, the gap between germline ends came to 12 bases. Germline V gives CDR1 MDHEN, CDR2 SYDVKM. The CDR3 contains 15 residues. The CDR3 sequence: CASSLTHDDTDTQYF. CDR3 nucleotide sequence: TGTGCCAGCAGTTTAACGCACGATGATACAGATACGCAGTATTTT.

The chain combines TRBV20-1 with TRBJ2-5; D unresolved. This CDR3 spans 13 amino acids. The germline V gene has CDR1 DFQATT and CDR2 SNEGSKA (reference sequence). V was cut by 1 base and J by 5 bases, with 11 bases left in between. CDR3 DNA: TGCAGTGCTAGAGTGGTCATTCCCGAGACCCAGTACTTC. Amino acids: CSARVVIPETQYF.

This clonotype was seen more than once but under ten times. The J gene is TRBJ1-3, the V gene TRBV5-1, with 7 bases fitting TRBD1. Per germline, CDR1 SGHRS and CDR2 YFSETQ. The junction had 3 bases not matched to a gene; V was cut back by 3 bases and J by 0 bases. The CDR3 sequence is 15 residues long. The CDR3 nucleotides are TGCGCCAGCAGCTCCTGGACAGGCTCTGGAAACACCATATATTTT. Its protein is CASSSWTGSGNTIYF.

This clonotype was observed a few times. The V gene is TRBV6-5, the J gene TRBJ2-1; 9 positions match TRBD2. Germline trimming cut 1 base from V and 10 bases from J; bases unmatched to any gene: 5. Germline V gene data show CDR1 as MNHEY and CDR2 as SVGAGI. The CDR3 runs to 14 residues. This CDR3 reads CASSYWGLASEQFF. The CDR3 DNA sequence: TGTGCCAGCAGTTACTGGGGACTAGCAAGCGAGCAGTTCTTC.

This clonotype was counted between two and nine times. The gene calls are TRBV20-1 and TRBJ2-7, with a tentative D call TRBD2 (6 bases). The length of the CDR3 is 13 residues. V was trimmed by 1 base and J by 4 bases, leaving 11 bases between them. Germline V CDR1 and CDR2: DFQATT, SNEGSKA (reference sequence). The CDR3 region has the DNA TGCAGTGCTAGAGCAGCGGGTCTTTACGAGCAGTACTTC. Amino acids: CSARAAGLYEQYF.

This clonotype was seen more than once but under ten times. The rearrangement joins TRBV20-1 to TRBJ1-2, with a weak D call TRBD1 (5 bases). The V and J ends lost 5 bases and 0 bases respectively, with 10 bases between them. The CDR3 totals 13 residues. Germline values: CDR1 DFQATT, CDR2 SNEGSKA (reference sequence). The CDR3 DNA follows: TGCAGTGCTGGGGGACTTGCTAACTATGGCTACACCTTC. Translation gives CSAGGLANYGYTF.